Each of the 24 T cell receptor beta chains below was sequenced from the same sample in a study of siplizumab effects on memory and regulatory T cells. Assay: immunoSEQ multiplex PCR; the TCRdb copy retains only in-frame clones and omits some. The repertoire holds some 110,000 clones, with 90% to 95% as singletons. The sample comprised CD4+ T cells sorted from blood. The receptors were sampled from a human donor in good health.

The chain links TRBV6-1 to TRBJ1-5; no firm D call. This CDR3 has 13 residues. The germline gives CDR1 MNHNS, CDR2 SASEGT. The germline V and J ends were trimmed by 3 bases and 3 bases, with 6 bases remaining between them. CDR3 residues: CASSDSPNQPQHF. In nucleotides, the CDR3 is TGTGCCAGCAGTGACAGCCCCAATCAGCCCCAGCATTTT.

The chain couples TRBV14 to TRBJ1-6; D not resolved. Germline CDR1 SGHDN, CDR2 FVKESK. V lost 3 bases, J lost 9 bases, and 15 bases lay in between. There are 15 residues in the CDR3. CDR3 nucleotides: TGTGCCAGCAGCCAGGGTGGCGGGGTTACTTCACCCCTCCACTTT. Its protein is CASSQGGGVTSPLHF.

CDR3 in DNA: TGCGCCAGCAGCGAATTTGGTAGCGGGAGATCGGAGACCCAGTACTTC. It codes for CASSEFGSGRSETQYF. V gene TRBV4-1 combines with J gene TRBJ2-5, with 9 bases fitting TRBD2. V was clipped by 5 bases and J by 5 bases; unmatched bases: 12. Germline CDR1 reads MGHRA; CDR2 reads YSYEKL. This CDR3 comprises 16 residues.

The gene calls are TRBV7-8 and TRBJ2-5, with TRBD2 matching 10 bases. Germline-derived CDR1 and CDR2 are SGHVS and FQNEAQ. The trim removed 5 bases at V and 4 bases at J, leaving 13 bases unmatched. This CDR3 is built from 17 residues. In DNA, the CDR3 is TGTGCCAGCAGCCCGAGAAGGACTAGCGGACGGGGAGAGACCCAGTACTTC. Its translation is CASSPRRTSGRGETQYF.

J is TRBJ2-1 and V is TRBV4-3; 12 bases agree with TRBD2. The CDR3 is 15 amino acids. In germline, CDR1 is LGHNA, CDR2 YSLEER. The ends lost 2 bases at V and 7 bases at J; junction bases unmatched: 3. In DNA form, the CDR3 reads TGCGCCAGCAGCCAACAAGGGACTAGCGGGAATGAGCAGTTCTTC. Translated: CASSQQGTSGNEQFF.

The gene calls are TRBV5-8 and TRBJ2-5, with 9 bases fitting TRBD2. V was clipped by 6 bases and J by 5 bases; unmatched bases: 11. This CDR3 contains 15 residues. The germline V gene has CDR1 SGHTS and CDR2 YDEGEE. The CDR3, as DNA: TGTGCCAGCAAGAAGGGTCTAGCGGGACGGGAGACCCAGTACTTC. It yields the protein CASKKGLAGRETQYF.

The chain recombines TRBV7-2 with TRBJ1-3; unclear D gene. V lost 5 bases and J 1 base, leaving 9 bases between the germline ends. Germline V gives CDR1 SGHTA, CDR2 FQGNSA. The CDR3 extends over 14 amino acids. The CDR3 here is CASSDQLSGNTIYF. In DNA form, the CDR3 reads TGTGCCAGCAGCGACCAGTTATCTGGAAACACCATATATTTT. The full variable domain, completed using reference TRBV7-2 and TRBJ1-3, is GAGVSQSPSNKVTEKGKDVELRCDPISGHTALYWYRQSLGQGLEFLIYFQGNSAPDKSGLPSDRFSAERTGGSVSTLTIQRTQQEDSAVYLCASSDQLSGNTIYFGEGSWLTVV.

The CDR3 is CASSQWRERGSPLHF. The CDR3 DNA sequence: TGTGCCAGCAGCCAATGGCGGGAGCGCGGTTCACCCCTCCACTTT. The chain has TRBV14 and TRBJ1-6; D is uncertain. The V end was cut by 2 bases, the J end by 9 bases, with 14 bases between. Germline V gives CDR1 SGHDN, CDR2 FVKESK. The CDR3 length is 15 residues.

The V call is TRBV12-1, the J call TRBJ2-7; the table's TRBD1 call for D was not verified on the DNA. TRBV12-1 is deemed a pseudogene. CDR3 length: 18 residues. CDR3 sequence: CASSVHFQRGQGLGEQYF. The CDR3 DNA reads TGTGCCAGCAGCGTACATTTCCAAAGGGGACAAGGGCTGGGCGAGCAGTACTTC.

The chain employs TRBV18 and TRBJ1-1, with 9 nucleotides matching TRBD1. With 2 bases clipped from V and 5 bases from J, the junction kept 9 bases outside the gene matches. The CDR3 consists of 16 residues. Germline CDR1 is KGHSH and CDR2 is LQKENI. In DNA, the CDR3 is TGTGCCAGCTCACCAACCCCGACAGGGGGGGAGACTGAAGCTTTCTTT. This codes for CASSPTPTGGETEAFF.

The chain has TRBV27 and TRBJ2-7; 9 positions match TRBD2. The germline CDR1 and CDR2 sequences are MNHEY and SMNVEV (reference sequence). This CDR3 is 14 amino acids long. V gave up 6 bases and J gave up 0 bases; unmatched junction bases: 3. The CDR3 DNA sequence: TGTGCCAGCAGGATAGCGGGGGACTCCTACGAGCAGTACTTC. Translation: CASRIAGDSYEQYF.

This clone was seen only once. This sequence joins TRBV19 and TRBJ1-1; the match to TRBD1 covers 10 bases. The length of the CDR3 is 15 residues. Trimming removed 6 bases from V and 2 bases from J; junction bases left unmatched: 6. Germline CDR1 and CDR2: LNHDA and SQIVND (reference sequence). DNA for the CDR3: TGTGCCAGTAGCTATCGACAGGGGGCCAACACTGAAGCTTTCTTT. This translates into CASSYRQGANTEAFF.

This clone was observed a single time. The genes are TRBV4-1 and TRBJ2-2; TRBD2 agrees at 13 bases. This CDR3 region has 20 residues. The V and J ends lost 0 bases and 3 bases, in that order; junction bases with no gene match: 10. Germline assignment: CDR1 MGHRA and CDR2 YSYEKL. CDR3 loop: CASSQEGPTSGRAYTGELFF. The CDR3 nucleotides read TGCGCCAGCAGCCAAGAGGGGCCTACTAGCGGGAGGGCCTACACCGGGGAGCTGTTTTTT.

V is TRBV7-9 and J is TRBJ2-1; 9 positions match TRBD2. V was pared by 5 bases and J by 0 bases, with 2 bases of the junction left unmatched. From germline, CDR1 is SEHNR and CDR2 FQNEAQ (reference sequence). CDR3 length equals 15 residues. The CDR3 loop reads CASSLSGSSYNEQFF. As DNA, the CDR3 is TGTGCCAGCAGCCTTAGCGGGAGCTCCTACAATGAGCAGTTCTTC. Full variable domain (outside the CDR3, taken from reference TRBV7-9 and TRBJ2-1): DTGVSQNPRHKITKRGQNVTFRCDPISEHNRLYWYRQTLGQGPEFLTYFQNEAQLEKSRLLSDRFSAERPKGSFSTLEIQRTEQGDSAMYLCASSLSGSSYNEQFFGPGTRLTVL.

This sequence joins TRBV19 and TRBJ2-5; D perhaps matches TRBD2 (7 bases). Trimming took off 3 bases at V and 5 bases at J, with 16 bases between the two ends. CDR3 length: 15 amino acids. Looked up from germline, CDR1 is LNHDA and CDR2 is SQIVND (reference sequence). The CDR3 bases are TGTGCCAGTAGTATCTTCGGGGGGCTGGAGGAGACCCAGTACTTC. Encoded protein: CASSIFGGLEETQYF.

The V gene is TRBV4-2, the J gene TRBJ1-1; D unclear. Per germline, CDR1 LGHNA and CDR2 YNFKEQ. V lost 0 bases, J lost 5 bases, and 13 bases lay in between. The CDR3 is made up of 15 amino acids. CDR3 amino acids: CASSQDTYILTEAFF. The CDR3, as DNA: TGTGCCAGCAGCCAAGATACGTACATCCTGACTGAAGCTTTCTTT.

CDR3 DNA: TGCAGTGCTAGTAATGAGCAGTTCTTC. Encoded protein: CSASNEQFF. The chain recombines TRBV20-1 with TRBJ2-1; no clear D gene. The CDR3 has 9 amino acids. V dropped 3 bases and J dropped 7 bases, with 1 base sitting between them. Germline CDR1 is DFQATT and CDR2 is SNEGSKA (reference sequence).

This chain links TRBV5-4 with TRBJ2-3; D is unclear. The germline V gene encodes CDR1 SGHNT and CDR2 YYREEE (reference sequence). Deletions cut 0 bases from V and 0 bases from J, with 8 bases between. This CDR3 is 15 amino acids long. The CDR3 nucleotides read TGTGCCAGCAGCTTGGGGCAGATAAGCACAGATACGCAGTATTTT. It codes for CASSLGQISTDTQYF.

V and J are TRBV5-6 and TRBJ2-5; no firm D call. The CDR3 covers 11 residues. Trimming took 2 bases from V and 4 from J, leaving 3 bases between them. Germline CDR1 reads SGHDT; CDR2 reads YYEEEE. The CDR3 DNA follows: TGTGCCAGCAGCTTCGGAGAGACCCAGTACTTC. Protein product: CASSFGETQYF.

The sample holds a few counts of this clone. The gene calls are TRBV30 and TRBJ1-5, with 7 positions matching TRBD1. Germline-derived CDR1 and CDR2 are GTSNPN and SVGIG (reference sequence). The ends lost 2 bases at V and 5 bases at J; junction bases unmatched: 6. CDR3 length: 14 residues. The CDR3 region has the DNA TGTGCCTGGAGTAAGGGACAGCGTGATCAGCCCCAGCATTTT. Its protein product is CAWSKGQRDQPQHF.

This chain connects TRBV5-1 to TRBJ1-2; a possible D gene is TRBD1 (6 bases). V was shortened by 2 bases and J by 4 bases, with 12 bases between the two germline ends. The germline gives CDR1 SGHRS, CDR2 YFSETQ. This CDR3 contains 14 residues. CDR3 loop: CASSFGQGTYGYTF. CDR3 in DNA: TGCGCCAGCAGCTTTGGGCAGGGGACCTATGGCTACACCTTC.

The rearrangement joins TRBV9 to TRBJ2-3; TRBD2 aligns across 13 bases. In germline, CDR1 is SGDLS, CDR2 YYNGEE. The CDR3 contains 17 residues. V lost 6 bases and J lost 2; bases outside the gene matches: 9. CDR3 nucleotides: TGTGCCAGCACTTTCTACGGACTAGCGGGAGACACAGATACGCAGTATTTT. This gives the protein CASTFYGLAGDTDTQYF.

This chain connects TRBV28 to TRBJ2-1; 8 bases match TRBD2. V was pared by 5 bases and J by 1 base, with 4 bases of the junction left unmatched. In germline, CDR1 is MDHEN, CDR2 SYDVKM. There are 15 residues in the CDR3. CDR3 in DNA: TGTGCCAGCAGTAGACGGGGGGGATCCTACAATGAGCAGTTCTTC. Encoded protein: CASSRRGGSYNEQFF.

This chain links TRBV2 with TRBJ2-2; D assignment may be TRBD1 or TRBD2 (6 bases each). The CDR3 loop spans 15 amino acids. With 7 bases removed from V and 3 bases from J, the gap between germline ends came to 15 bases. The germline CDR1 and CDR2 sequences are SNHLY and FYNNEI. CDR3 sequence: CASTTEGGYTGELFF. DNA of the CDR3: TGTGCCAGCACAACTGAGGGGGGCTACACCGGGGAGCTGTTTTTT.